This TCR beta chain was identified in a study of PD-1 blockade in classical Hodgkin lymphoma. Study-wide findings and caveats: Undefined causes, possibly disease activity or prior therapy, underlie the repertoire differences. Newly diagnosed patients were reported to exhibit reduced baseline TCR diversity relative to healthy donors.

The time point was: newly diagnosed, previously untreated cHL patient sample. Investigators isolated CD4+ T cells from thawed PBMCs through magnetic negative selection. Newly diagnosed, untreated classical Hodgkin lymphoma PBMCs provided comparison. The germline CDR1 and CDR2 sequences are SGHVS and FQNEAQ. The V gene lost 1 base and the J gene lost 7 bases, with 4 bases spanning the gap. The CDR3 is made up of 12 amino acids. Regarding this clone: Antigen specificity is unknown.

Assay: immunoSEQ multiplex PCR; the TCRdb copy retains only in-frame clones and omits some. The sample shows some 28,000 clones, approximately 88% of them seen only once. The origin of this receptor is a human donor with classical Hodgkin lymphoma. J is TRBJ2-2 and V is TRBV7-8, with D unclear. Sequenced input: CD4+ T cells from blood. The CDR3 loop reads CASSLDHGELFF. The DNA for the CDR3 is TGTGCCAGCAGCTTAGATCACGGGGAGCTGTTTTTT.